Listed below are T cell receptor beta chains from one sample, sequenced in a study of blood T cell repertoires in COVID-19. Data came from immunoSEQ multiplex PCR; TCRdb stores just in-frame clones and leaves some out. The table records about 240,000 clones, 82% of them present only once. Input material: peripheral blood. The receptors shown here come from a woman in her seventies with acute or convalescent COVID-19. The CDR3 runs from the conserved cysteine through the conserved F or W. A D gene is named only where the DNA matches it firmly. Expanded clones are given a class, and other clones once, few, many or no size at all.

D gene: -; V gene: TRBV7-2; J gene: TRBJ2-7; clone size: -; CDR3 protein: CASSVAGSLYEQYF; CDR3 DNA: TGTGCCAGCAGCGTAGCCGGGTCCCTCTACGAGCAGTACTTC
D gene: TRBD1; V gene: TRBV7-2; J gene: TRBJ2-7; clone size: -; CDR3 protein: CASSGQGASYEQYF; CDR3 DNA: TGTGCCAGCAGCGGACAGGGGGCATCCTACGAGCAGTACTTC
D gene: TRBD1; V gene: TRBV19; J gene: TRBJ1-2; clone size: -; CDR3 protein: CASSSRDRGLPLWGYTF; CDR3 DNA: TGTGCCAGTAGTTCCAGGGACAGGGGGCTACCCCTGTGGGGCTACACCTTC
D gene: -; V gene: TRBV19; J gene: TRBJ1-2; clone size: -; CDR3 protein: CASSIGRTSYGYTF; CDR3 DNA: TGTGCCAGTAGTATAGGAAGGACAAGCTATGGCTACACCTTC
D gene: -; V gene: TRBV13; J gene: TRBJ2-7; clone size: -; CDR3 protein: CASSLSFRGARYEQYF; CDR3 DNA: TGTGCCAGCAGCTTAAGTTTTCGGGGAGCCCGCTACGAGCAGTACTTC
D gene: TRBD1; V gene: TRBV19; J gene: TRBJ2-3; clone size: -; CDR3 protein: CASRMFRRDRSTDTQYF; CDR3 DNA: TGTGCCAGCCGAATGTTTCGCCGGGACAGGAGCACAGATACGCAGTATTTT
D gene: -; V gene: TRBV5-1; J gene: TRBJ2-5; clone size: -; CDR3 protein: CASSSSAGETQYF; CDR3 DNA: TGCGCCAGCAGCTCCTCCGCAGGGGAGACCCAGTACTTC
D gene: TRBD1; V gene: TRBV28; J gene: TRBJ1-6; clone size: few; CDR3 protein: CASSSPTGGDSPLHF; CDR3 DNA: TGTGCCAGCAGTTCCCCGACAGGGGGCGATTCACCCCTCCACTTT
D gene: -; V gene: TRBV11-2; J gene: TRBJ1-4; clone size: -; CDR3 protein: CASSLSFWGRSTNEKLFF; CDR3 DNA: TGTGCCAGCAGCTTAAGTTTCTGGGGGCGATCGACTAATGAAAAACTGTTTTTT
D gene: TRBD1; V gene: TRBV28; J gene: TRBJ1-4; clone size: -; CDR3 protein: CASTPPQGRDEKLFF; CDR3 DNA: TGTGCCAGCACCCCCCCACAGGGGCGAGATGAAAAACTGTTTTTT
D gene: TRBD1; V gene: TRBV6-5; J gene: TRBJ1-5; clone size: once; CDR3 protein: CASGNRGLFNQPQHF; CDR3 DNA: TGTGCCAGCGGGAACAGGGGTCTTTTTAATCAGCCCCAGCATTTT
D gene: -; V gene: TRBV5-1; J gene: TRBJ2-6; clone size: -; CDR3 protein: CASSSGHPSSGANVLTF; CDR3 DNA: TGCGCCAGCAGTTCGGGACACCCGAGCTCTGGGGCCAACGTCCTGACTTTC
D gene: -; V gene: TRBV19; J gene: TRBJ2-1; clone size: -; CDR3 protein: CASSTTSSSYNEQFF; CDR3 DNA: TGTGCCAGTAGTACCACAAGTTCTTCCTACAATGAGCAGTTCTTC
D gene: TRBD1; V gene: TRBV11-1; J gene: TRBJ2-3; clone size: -; CDR3 protein: CASSQTGTVTDTQYF; CDR3 DNA: TGTGCCAGCAGCCAGACAGGGACCGTCACAGATACGCAGTATTTT
D gene: -; V gene: TRBV5-6; J gene: TRBJ1-2; clone size: few; CDR3 protein: CASSLAPGAYGYTF; CDR3 DNA: TGTGCCAGCAGCTTGGCCCCAGGGGCCTATGGCTACACCTTC
D gene: TRBD1; V gene: TRBV7-9; J gene: TRBJ1-1; clone size: few; CDR3 protein: CASSGQGTEAFF; CDR3 DNA: TGTGCCAGCAGCGGACAGGGCACTGAAGCTTTCTTT
D gene: -; V gene: TRBV6-6; J gene: TRBJ1-1; clone size: -; CDR3 protein: CASSYVNMNTEAFF; CDR3 DNA: TGTGCCAGCAGTTACGTCAACATGAACACTGAAGCTTTCTTT
D gene: TRBD2; V gene: TRBV6-6; J gene: TRBJ2-7; clone size: few; CDR3 protein: CASSRGLSYYEQYF; CDR3 DNA: TGTGCCAGCAGTAGGGGACTAAGCTACTACGAGCAGTACTTC
D gene: -; V gene: TRBV6-5; J gene: TRBJ1-1; clone size: -; CDR3 protein: CASSNRELQNTEAFF; CDR3 DNA: TGTGCCAGCAGCAACAGGGAATTGCAAAACACTGAAGCTTTCTTT
D gene: -; V gene: TRBV6-5; J gene: TRBJ1-4; clone size: -; CDR3 protein: CASSYLQKGEKLFF; CDR3 DNA: TGTGCCAGCAGTTACCTCCAAAAGGGGGAAAAACTGTTTTTT
D gene: -; V gene: TRBV28; J gene: TRBJ2-2; clone size: -; CDR3 protein: CASSLWEVGTGELFF; CDR3 DNA: TGTGCCAGCAGTTTATGGGAGGTCGGCACCGGGGAGCTGTTTTTT
D gene: TRBD1; V gene: TRBV7-8; J gene: TRBJ2-1; clone size: -; CDR3 protein: CASSFRQGGRLRAYNEQFF; CDR3 DNA: TGTGCCAGCAGCTTTAGACAGGGGGGGAGACTCCGCGCCTACAATGAGCAGTTCTTC
D gene: -; V gene: TRBV11-3; J gene: TRBJ2-1; clone size: -; CDR3 protein: CASSSTDRRQFF; CDR3 DNA: TGTGCCAGCAGCTCTACAGACAGGCGGCAGTTCTTC
D gene: -; V gene: TRBV5-1; J gene: TRBJ1-2; clone size: -; CDR3 protein: CASSADSFNYGYTF; CDR3 DNA: TGCGCCAGCAGCGCGGACAGCTTCAACTATGGCTACACCTTC
D gene: TRBD1; V gene: TRBV5-1; J gene: TRBJ2-7; clone size: -; CDR3 protein: CASRGTADHRSYEQYF; CDR3 DNA: TGCGCCAGCAGAGGGACAGCCGATCATCGCTCCTACGAGCAGTACTTC
D gene: TRBD1; V gene: TRBV5-1; J gene: TRBJ1-2; clone size: -; CDR3 protein: CASSPGDRGAYGYTF; CDR3 DNA: TGCGCCAGCAGCCCGGGGGACAGGGGGGCCTATGGCTACACCTTC
D gene: -; V gene: TRBV3-1/TRBV3-2; J gene: TRBJ1-2; clone size: few; CDR3 protein: CASSQEWQGYGYTF; CDR3 DNA: TGTGCCAGCAGCCAAGAATGGCAGGGTTATGGCTACACCTTC
D gene: TRBD1; V gene: TRBV14; J gene: TRBJ1-2; clone size: -; CDR3 protein: CASSQWTGGGEGYTF; CDR3 DNA: TGTGCCAGCAGCCAATGGACAGGGGGCGGAGAAGGCTACACCTTC
D gene: -; V gene: TRBV19; J gene: TRBJ1-5; clone size: -; CDR3 protein: CASSDISNQPQHF; CDR3 DNA: TGTGCCAGTAGTGACATTAGCAATCAGCCCCAGCATTTT
D gene: TRBD1; V gene: TRBV28; J gene: TRBJ1-6; clone size: -; CDR3 protein: CASSTTGGVSPLHF; CDR3 DNA: TGTGCCAGCAGTACAACAGGGGGAGTCTCACCCCTCCACTTT
D gene: TRBD1; V gene: TRBV4-3; J gene: TRBJ1-2; clone size: -; CDR3 protein: CASSQEGQRNYGYTF; CDR3 DNA: TGCGCCAGCAGCCAAGAGGGACAGCGGAACTATGGCTACACCTTC
D gene: TRBD1; V gene: TRBV5-3; J gene: TRBJ1-2; clone size: -; CDR3 protein: CARSLELDRVCGYTF; CDR3 DNA: TGTGCCAGAAGCTTGGAATTAGACAGGGTATGTGGCTACACCTTC
D gene: -; V gene: TRBV6-5; J gene: TRBJ1-2; clone size: -; CDR3 protein: CASSYSPRFYGYTF; CDR3 DNA: TGTGCCAGCAGTTACTCGCCGCGGTTCTATGGCTACACCTTC
D gene: TRBD1; V gene: TRBV5-1; J gene: TRBJ1-1; clone size: few; CDR3 protein: CASSILQGAGTEAFF; CDR3 DNA: TGCGCCAGCAGCATCTTACAGGGGGCTGGCACTGAAGCTTTCTTT
D gene: -; V gene: TRBV28; J gene: TRBJ2-5; clone size: once; CDR3 protein: CASSLRTEMGETQYF; CDR3 DNA: TGTGCCAGCAGTTTACGGACAGAAATGGGCGAGACCCAGTACTTC
D gene: -; V gene: TRBV3-1/TRBV3-2; J gene: TRBJ2-5; clone size: -; CDR3 protein: CASSPSPETQYF; CDR3 DNA: TGTGCCAGCAGCCCAAGCCCGGAGACCCAGTACTTC
D gene: -; V gene: TRBV15; J gene: TRBJ1-5; clone size: once; CDR3 protein: CATSRGGTGNQPQHF; CDR3 DNA: TGTGCCACCAGCAGGGGAGGGACGGGCAATCAGCCCCAGCATTTT
D gene: TRBD1; V gene: TRBV5-1; J gene: TRBJ2-2; clone size: -; CDR3 protein: CASSSGQPTGELFF; CDR3 DNA: TGCGCCAGCAGCTCGGGACAGCCTACCGGGGAGCTGTTTTTT
D gene: TRBD1; V gene: TRBV29-1; J gene: TRBJ1-1; clone size: -; CDR3 protein: CSVEVVAGGTEAFF; CDR3 DNA: TGCAGCGTTGAAGTTGTCGCAGGGGGAACTGAAGCTTTCTTT
D gene: -; V gene: TRBV5-4; J gene: TRBJ2-5; clone size: few; CDR3 protein: CASSLGRGHQETQYF; CDR3 DNA: TGTGCCAGCAGCTTGGGCAGGGGTCATCAAGAGACCCAGTACTTC
D gene: -; V gene: TRBV18; J gene: TRBJ1-5; clone size: -; CDR3 protein: CASSPTADNQPQHF; CDR3 DNA: TGTGCCAGCTCACCCACAGCTGACAATCAGCCCCAGCATTTT
D gene: TRBD1; V gene: TRBV28; J gene: TRBJ1-2; clone size: -; CDR3 protein: CASSFSGQGARVYGYTF; CDR3 DNA: TGTGCCAGCAGTTTCTCGGGACAGGGGGCGAGAGTCTATGGCTACACCTTC
D gene: TRBD2; V gene: TRBV3-1/TRBV3-2; J gene: TRBJ2-5; clone size: -; CDR3 protein: CASSQGSSGGGQETQYF; CDR3 DNA: TGTGCCAGCAGCCAAGGGTCTAGCGGGGGTGGGCAAGAGACCCAGTACTTC
D gene: -; V gene: TRBV10-3; J gene: TRBJ1-3; clone size: -; CDR3 protein: CAINGQGNTIYF; CDR3 DNA: TGTGCCATCAATGGGCAGGGAAACACCATATATTTT
D gene: -; V gene: TRBV20-1; J gene: TRBJ1-5; clone size: -; CDR3 protein: CSASLGRDQPQHF; CDR3 DNA: TGCAGTGCTAGTCTAGGCAGGGATCAGCCCCAGCATTTT
D gene: -; V gene: TRBV5-5; J gene: TRBJ1-5; clone size: -; CDR3 protein: CASSWGDSGYQPQHF; CDR3 DNA: TGTGCCAGCAGCTGGGGGGACTCAGGGTATCAGCCCCAGCATTTT
D gene: -; V gene: TRBV11-2; J gene: TRBJ2-5; clone size: -; CDR3 protein: CASSQRDIETQYF; CDR3 DNA: TGTGCCAGCAGCCAACGGGACATAGAGACCCAGTACTTC
D gene: -; V gene: TRBV27; J gene: TRBJ2-7; clone size: few; CDR3 protein: CASSLSGSLPYEQYF; CDR3 DNA: TGTGCCAGCAGTTTATCGGGCAGTCTGCCCTACGAGCAGTACTTC
D gene: TRBD1; V gene: TRBV7-2; J gene: TRBJ2-2; clone size: once; CDR3 protein: CASSISGTGGTGELFF; CDR3 DNA: TGTGCCAGCAGCATATCCGGGACAGGGGGCACCGGGGAGCTGTTTTTT
D gene: TRBD2; V gene: TRBV7-2; J gene: TRBJ2-1; clone size: once; CDR3 protein: CASSELAGGNNEQFF; CDR3 DNA: TGTGCCAGCAGCGAGCTAGCGGGGGGGAACAATGAGCAGTTCTTC
D gene: -; V gene: TRBV5-1; J gene: TRBJ2-7; clone size: -; CDR3 protein: CASSLAEASRPYF; CDR3 DNA: TGCGCCAGCAGCTTGGCCGAGGCATCTAGGCCGTACTTC
D gene: -; V gene: TRBV10-3; J gene: TRBJ2-7; clone size: -; CDR3 protein: CAISQATYEQYF; CDR3 DNA: TGTGCCATCAGTCAGGCCACCTACGAGCAGTACTTC
D gene: -; V gene: TRBV2; J gene: TRBJ1-2; clone size: -; CDR3 protein: CASVSREVANYGYTF; CDR3 DNA: TGTGCCAGCGTTTCCCGTGAGGTTGCTAACTATGGCTACACCTTC
D gene: -; V gene: TRBV12-3/TRBV12-4; J gene: TRBJ1-1; clone size: -; CDR3 protein: CASSLVLTEAFF; CDR3 DNA: TGTGCCAGCAGTTTAGTACTCACTGAAGCTTTCTTT
D gene: TRBD1; V gene: TRBV27; J gene: TRBJ1-2; clone size: -; CDR3 protein: CASSRTGSTYGYTF; CDR3 DNA: TGTGCCAGCAGCCGGACAGGGTCGACCTATGGCTACACCTTC
D gene: TRBD2; V gene: TRBV7-2; J gene: TRBJ2-7; clone size: few; CDR3 protein: CASSGTRFEQYF; CDR3 DNA: TGTGCCAGCAGCGGGACTAGATTCGAGCAGTACTTC
D gene: -; V gene: TRBV5-4; J gene: TRBJ2-7; clone size: -; CDR3 protein: CASSLDLSGYEQYF; CDR3 DNA: TGTGCCAGCAGCTTGGATCTTTCGGGGTACGAGCAGTACTTC
D gene: -; V gene: TRBV6-5; J gene: TRBJ1-5; clone size: -; CDR3 protein: CASSWGVNQPQHF; CDR3 DNA: TGTGCCAGCTCCTGGGGGGTCAATCAGCCCCAGCATTTT
D gene: TRBD2; V gene: TRBV9; J gene: TRBJ2-7; clone size: -; CDR3 protein: CASSVDQRGIYEQYF; CDR3 DNA: TGTGCCAGCAGCGTAGATCAGCGGGGGATTTACGAGCAGTACTTC
D gene: -; V gene: TRBV2; J gene: TRBJ1-4; clone size: -; CDR3 protein: CASRDNGQYNEKLFF; CDR3 DNA: TGTGCCAGCAGGGATAACGGACAGTACAATGAAAAACTGTTTTTT